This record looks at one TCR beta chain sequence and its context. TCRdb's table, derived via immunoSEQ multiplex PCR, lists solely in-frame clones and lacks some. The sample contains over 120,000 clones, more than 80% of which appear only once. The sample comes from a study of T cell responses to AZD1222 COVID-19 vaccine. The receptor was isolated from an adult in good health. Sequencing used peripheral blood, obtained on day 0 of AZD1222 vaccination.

The CDR3 nucleotides read TGTGCCAGCAGCGTAAACAGGAACTCCTACGAGCAGTACTTC. Translated: CASSVNRNSYEQYF. The J gene is TRBJ2-7, the V gene TRBV9; possible D gene TRBD1, 5 bases. The CDR3 extends over 14 amino acids. The V end was cut by 1 base, the J end by 0 bases, with 8 bases between. Germline V gives CDR1 SGDLS, CDR2 YYNGEE.